Listed below are T cell receptor beta chains from one sample, sequenced in a study of Graves' ophthalmopathy and Graves' hyperthyroidism. TCRdb reanalysed the multiplex PCR reads using MiXCR and keeps one entry per CDR3 protein. Among hundreds of thousands of distinct CDR3 sequences listed, about 47% were seen once. Input material: peripheral blood. Receptor source: an adult man with Graves' ophthalmopathy. The CDR3 runs from the conserved cysteine through the conserved F or W. A D gene is named only where the DNA matches it firmly. Some rows have no size entry. The others give once, few or many, or a class for an expanded clone.

cdr3_aa | cdr3_nt | v_call | clone_size | d_call | j_call
CASSVYEGTEAFF | TGTGCCAGCAGCGTATATGAGGGAACTGAAGCTTTCTTT | TRBV9 | - | - | TRBJ1-1
CASSEQRLAGTYEQYF | TGTGCCAGCAGTGAACAGCGACTAGCGGGAACCTACGAGCAGTACTTC | TRBV2 | few | TRBD2 | TRBJ2-7
CASSPEDDNQPQHF | TGTGCCAGCAGCCCCGAGGACGACAATCAGCCCCAGCATTTT | TRBV12-3/TRBV12-4 | few | - | TRBJ1-5
CSAPGPTSTDTQYF | TGCAGTGCTCCGGGACCAACTAGCACAGATACGCAGTATTTT | TRBV20-1 | - | - | TRBJ2-3
CASSLDRTGRHEQYF | TGTGCCAGCAGCTTAGACAGGACAGGGCGCCACGAGCAGTACTTC | TRBV13 | - | TRBD1 | TRBJ2-7
CASSEAPSGAQETQYF | TGTGCCAGCAGTGAAGCCCCTAGCGGGGCACAAGAGACCCAGTACTTC | TRBV7-9 | - | TRBD2 | TRBJ2-5
CASSLTAQTAGELFF | TGTGCCAGCAGCTTAACGGCTCAGACGGCCGGGGAGCTGTTTTTT | TRBV7-3 | - | - | TRBJ2-2
CASALGGAGNEQYF | TGTGCCAGCGCGCTCGGGGGCGCCGGGAACGAGCAGTACTTC | TRBV7-2 | many | - | TRBJ2-7
CASSLGGAGNTIYF | TGTGCCAGCAGCTTAGGAGGGGCCGGAAACACCATATATTTT | TRBV7-9 | many | - | TRBJ1-3
CSVEGRGGIQETQYF | TGCAGCGTTGAGGGACGGGGGGGAATACAAGAGACCCAGTACTTC | TRBV29-1 | - | TRBD2 | TRBJ2-5
CASRKTDFNEKLFF | TGTGCCAGCAGAAAGACAGACTTTAATGAAAAACTGTTTTTT | TRBV12-3/TRBV12-4 | - | - | TRBJ1-4
CASSSSGGQETQYF | TGCGCCAGCAGCTCGAGCGGGGGGCAAGAGACCCAGTACTTC | TRBV5-1 | few | TRBD2 | TRBJ2-5
CASTTRAAGNQPQHF | TGTGCCAGCACTACGCGGGCTGCGGGGAATCAGCCCCAGCATTTT | TRBV28 | - | - | TRBJ1-5
CASSQGRTGGRGGYTF | TGTGCCAGCAGCCAAGGGAGGACAGGGGGAAGGGGTGGCTACACCTTC | TRBV3-1 | - | TRBD1 | TRBJ1-2
CASSERGERTEAFF | TGTGCCAGCAGTGAAAGGGGCGAGAGGACTGAAGCTTTCTTT | TRBV2 | - | - | TRBJ1-1
CASSLALNTDTQYF | TGTGCCAGCAGCTTAGCTTTAAACACAGATACGCAGTATTTT | TRBV7-9 | - | - | TRBJ2-3
CASSQGTSGDYEQYF | TGCGCCAGCAGCCAGGGGACTAGCGGTGACTACGAGCAGTACTTC | TRBV5-1 | - | TRBD2 | TRBJ2-7
CSASSWVPFATNEKLFF | TGCAGTGCAAGCAGTTGGGTCCCGTTTGCAACTAATGAAAAACTGTTTTTT | TRBV20-1 | - | - | TRBJ1-4
CASSVKGGEQYF | TGTGCCAGCAGTGTCAAGGGGGGAGAGCAGTACTTC | TRBV2 | - | - | TRBJ2-7
CATDRGTGELFF | TGCGCCACCGACAGGGGCACCGGGGAGCTGTTTTTT | TRBV10-2 | - | TRBD1 | TRBJ2-2
CASSLGEAGGLEETQYF | TGTGCCAGCAGCCTAGGAGAAGCGGGAGGGTTGGAAGAGACCCAGTACTTC | TRBV9 | many | TRBD2 | TRBJ2-5
CSARDAGERGGWETQYF | TGCAGTGCTAGAGATGCTGGCGAGCGGGGGGGTTGGGAGACCCAGTACTTC | TRBV20-1 | - | TRBD2 | TRBJ2-5
CASSFSGTGNTIYF | TGTGCCAGCAGCTTTTCCGGGACAGGAAACACCATATATTTT | TRBV7-9 | - | - | TRBJ1-3
CASSWGGSGGIRETQYF | TGTGCCAGCAGCTGGGGGGGTAGCGGGGGTATCAGGGAGACCCAGTACTTC | TRBV7-2 | - | TRBD2 | TRBJ2-5
CASSGRAGDTEAFF | TGTGCCAGCAGCGGACGGGCGGGGGACACTGAAGCTTTCTTT | TRBV9 | - | - | TRBJ1-1
CASFEGTGAYGYTF | TGTGCCAGCTTCGAAGGGACAGGGGCCTATGGCTACACCTTC | TRBV6-5 | - | TRBD1 | TRBJ1-2
CVSSIDRQVTEAFF | TGTGTCAGTAGTATCGACAGGCAGGTAACTGAGGCTTTCTTT | TRBV19 | once | - | TRBJ1-1
CASSLSGADEQYF | TGTGCCAGCAGTTTGAGCGGAGCGGACGAGCAGTACTTC | TRBV12-3/TRBV12-4 | few | - | TRBJ2-7
CSVEDTANTGELFF | TGCAGCGTTGAAGACACGGCGAACACCGGGGAGCTGTTTTTT | TRBV29-1 | - | - | TRBJ2-2
CASSADYWQTQYF | TGTGCCAGTAGCGCGGACTATTGGCAGACCCAGTACTTC | TRBV19 | - | - | TRBJ2-5
CASSVNRDGYGYTF | TGTGCCAGCAGCGTAAACAGGGATGGCTATGGCTACACCTTC | TRBV9 | few | - | TRBJ1-2
CASTLYSGGLSYEQYF | TGTGCCAGCACCCTCTATAGCGGGGGCCTCTCCTACGAGCAGTACTTC | TRBV10-3 | - | TRBD2 | TRBJ2-7
CASRRDTTNYGYTF | TGCGCCAGCAGACGGGACACAACTAACTATGGCTACACCTTC | TRBV5-1 | few | - | TRBJ1-2
CASSLLALNTEAFF | TGCGCCAGCAGCTTACTTGCACTGAACACTGAAGCTTTCTTT | TRBV5-1 | - | - | TRBJ1-1
CAWKDLSRYEQYF | TGTGCCTGGAAGGACTTATCACGCTACGAGCAGTACTTC | TRBV30 | - | - | TRBJ2-7
CASSKTSPGGYTF | TGCGCCAGCAGTAAGACATCTCCGGGGGGCTACACCTTC | TRBV10-2 | few | - | TRBJ1-2
CAISDTTGNTIYF | TGTGCCATCAGTGACACAACTGGAAACACCATATATTTT | TRBV10-3 | few | - | TRBJ1-3
CASSLGPGEWGATQYF | TGTGCCAGCAGCTTAGGCCCAGGGGAGTGGGGCGCGACCCAGTACTTC | TRBV4-1 | - | - | TRBJ2-5
CASSPQGGYRETQYF | TGTGCCAGCAGCCCCCAGGGGGGCTACCGAGAGACCCAGTACTTC | TRBV7-2 | - | - | TRBJ2-5
CATSERGSTEAFF | TGTGCCACCAGTGAAAGGGGGAGCACTGAAGCTTTCTTT | TRBV24-1 | - | - | TRBJ1-1
CASSLGTGGFHEQYF | TGTGCCAGCAGCTTAGGGACAGGGGGTTTTCACGAGCAGTACTTC | TRBV7-9 | once | TRBD1 | TRBJ2-7
CASSSDTDGANVLTF | TGCGCCAGCAGCTCTGACACTGACGGGGCCAACGTCCTGACTTTC | TRBV5-1 | - | - | TRBJ2-6
CASSSGGRGIGAFF | TGTGCCAGCAGCTCCGGGGGGCGAGGGATCGGAGCTTTCTTT | TRBV7-9 | few | - | TRBJ1-1
CASTLGPSNTEAFF | TGTGCCAGCACCTTGGGGCCGTCGAACACTGAAGCTTTCTTT | TRBV6-5 | - | - | TRBJ1-1